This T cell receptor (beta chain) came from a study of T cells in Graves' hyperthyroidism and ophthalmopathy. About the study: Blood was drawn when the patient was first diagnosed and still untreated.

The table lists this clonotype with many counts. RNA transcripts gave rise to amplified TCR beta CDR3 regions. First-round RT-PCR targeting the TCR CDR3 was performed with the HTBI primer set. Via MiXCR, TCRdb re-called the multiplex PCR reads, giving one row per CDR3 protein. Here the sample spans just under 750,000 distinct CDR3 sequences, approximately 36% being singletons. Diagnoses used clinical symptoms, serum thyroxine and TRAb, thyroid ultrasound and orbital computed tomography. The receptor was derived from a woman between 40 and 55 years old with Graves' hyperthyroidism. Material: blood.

In nucleotides, the CDR3 is TGTGCCAGCAGTTACATGGGGGGGACGGCTGGCTACACCTTC. It specifies CASSYMGGTAGYTF. The chain carries TRBV6-5 and TRBJ1-2; D is perhaps TRBD1 (5 bases). Germline loops: CDR1 MNHEY, CDR2 SVGAGI. The CDR3 consists of 14 residues. Between the trimmed V and J ends, which lost 2 bases and 7 bases, there was a span of 14 bases.